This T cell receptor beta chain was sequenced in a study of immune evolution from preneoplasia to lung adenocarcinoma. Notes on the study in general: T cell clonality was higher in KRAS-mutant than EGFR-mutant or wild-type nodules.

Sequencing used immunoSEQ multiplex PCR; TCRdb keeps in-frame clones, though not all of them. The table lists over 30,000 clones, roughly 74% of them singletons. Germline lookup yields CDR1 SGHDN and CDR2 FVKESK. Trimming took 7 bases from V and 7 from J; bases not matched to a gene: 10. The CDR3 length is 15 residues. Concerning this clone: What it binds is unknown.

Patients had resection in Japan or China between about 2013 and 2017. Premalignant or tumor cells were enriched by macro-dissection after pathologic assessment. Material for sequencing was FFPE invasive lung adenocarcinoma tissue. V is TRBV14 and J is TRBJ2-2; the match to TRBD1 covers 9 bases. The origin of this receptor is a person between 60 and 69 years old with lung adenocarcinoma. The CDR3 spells CASKRSQGAGGELFF. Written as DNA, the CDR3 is TGTGCCAGCAAGAGGTCACAGGGGGCCGGCGGGGAGCTGTTTTTT.